The source of this T cell receptor beta chain is a study of regulatory T cells in long-lasting Graves disease. Time point noted: newly diagnosed GD, antithyroid drugs for less than 3 months. The authors made the TCR library using RNA they extracted from PBMCs. To make TCR beta libraries, researchers used iRepertoire HTBI primers and Arm-PCR of CDR3 regions. MiXCR, applied by TCRdb to the multiplex PCR reads, yields one record per CDR3 protein. In the table there are about 530,000 distinct CDR3 sequences, roughly a sixth of which are singletons. In this sample, this clonotype turned up many times. V gave up 5 bases and J gave up 6 bases; unmatched junction bases: 7. This CDR3 contains 14 residues. Germline V gene lookup returns CDR1 SQVTM and CDR2 ANQGSEA. The same specimen was also included in a second study, on T cells in Graves' hyperthyroidism and ophthalmopathy. This second study notes: Calling Graves' hyperthyroidism stable meant ophthalmopathy did not progress within 18 months.

This chain uses TRBV29-1 with TRBJ2-1, with 10 bases matching TRBD2. This material consisted of peripheral blood mononuclear cells (PBMCs), taken at new diagnosis, from a patient treated with antithyroid drugs. This sequence was found in a woman aged 35-60 years with Graves disease. CDR3 nucleotide sequence: TGCAGCGTTCCCCAAACTAGCGGGGTCAATGAGCAGTTCTTC. It codes for CSVPQTSGVNEQFF.